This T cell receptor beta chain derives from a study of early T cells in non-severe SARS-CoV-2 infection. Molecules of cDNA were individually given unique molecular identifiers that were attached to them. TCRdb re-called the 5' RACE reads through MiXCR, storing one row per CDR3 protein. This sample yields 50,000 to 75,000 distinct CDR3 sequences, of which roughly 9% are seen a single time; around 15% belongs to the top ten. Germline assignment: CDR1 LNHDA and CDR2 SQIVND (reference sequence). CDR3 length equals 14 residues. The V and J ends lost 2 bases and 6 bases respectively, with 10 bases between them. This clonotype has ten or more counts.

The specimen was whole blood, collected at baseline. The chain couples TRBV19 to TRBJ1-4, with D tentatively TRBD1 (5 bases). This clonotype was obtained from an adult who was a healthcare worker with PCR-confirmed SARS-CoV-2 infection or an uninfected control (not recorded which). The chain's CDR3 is CASSIMMTDEKLFF. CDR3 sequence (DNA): TGTGCCAGTAGTATAATGATGACAGATGAAAAACTGTTTTTT.